The sequence of this TCR beta chain was determined in a study of control samples from healthy donors and cancer patients. This CDR3 is 16 amino acids long. Trimming took off 3 bases at V and 2 bases at J, with 17 bases between the two ends. Germline values: CDR1 ENHRY, CDR2 SYGVKD. TCRdb's copy holds only in-frame clones and misses some; the assay was immunoSEQ multiplex PCR. The top ten hold roughly 6.1% of the sample, which has about 75,000 clones, roughly 94% seen once. Sample: blood. The clonotype was recovered from a woman in her forties in good health. V gene TRBV10-3 combines with J gene TRBJ2-7, with a tentative D call TRBD2 (6 bases). The CDR3 loop reads CAISDLRAGGPYEQYF. The CDR3, as DNA: TGTGCCATCAGTGACCTACGGGCTGGAGGGCCCTACGAGCAGTACTTC.